The entry below describes one T cell receptor beta chain. This table comes from immunoSEQ multiplex PCR, and its TCRdb copy is limited to in-frame clones, with some not included. The repertoire consists of more than 300,000 clones, with approximately 87% occurring once and the leading ten covering around 1.9%. This specimen belongs to a study of blood T cell repertoires in COVID-19. At the level of the study: Recovery among Cohort 3 donors was established by two negative PCRs, clearance, or symptom resolution. PBMCs, B-cell-depleted T cells, or T cells were the source of the cDNA or gDNA that made up the material.

Participants were aged roughly 18 to 89 years from about two dozen US areas. This CDR3 is built from 15 residues. Germline assignment: CDR1 MDHEN and CDR2 SYDVKM. V gave up 3 bases and J gave up 3 bases; unmatched junction bases: 7. Sequencing used PBMCs or T cells enriched from blood (not recorded which). The chain links TRBV28 to TRBJ2-7; 8 bases agree with TRBD1. This sequence was found in a man aged 40-49 years in a cohort exposed to, infected with or recovered from COVID-19 (not recorded which). The CDR3 loop is CASSFPGGRVYEQYF. CDR3 in DNA: TGTGCCAGCAGTTTCCCAGGGGGCCGAGTCTACGAGCAGTACTTC.